The rows below give T cell receptor beta chains drawn from one sample of a study of cytomegalovirus exposure and HLA in healthy donors. Sequencing was performed with immunoSEQ multiplex PCR; in TCRdb, only in-frame clones are kept and a portion is missing. Of under 200,000 clones in the sample, around 88% were seen once. Material for sequencing was PBMCs. These receptors originate from a man between 35 and 55 years old in good health and CMV-seropositive. The CDR3 runs from the conserved cysteine through the conserved F or W. Each record gives: clone size, CDR3 length, D gene, J gene, V gene, CDR3 DNA, CDR3 protein. D genes are given only for firm matches. Rows may omit the clone size; those that give it use once, few, many or a size class.

clone_size: -; cdr3_length: 13; d_call: -; j_call: TRBJ2-3; v_call: TRBV5-4; cdr3_nt: TGTGCCAGCAGCTTAAGCGACACAGATACGCAGTATTTT; cdr3_aa: CASSLSDTDTQYF
clone_size: -; cdr3_length: 15; d_call: TRBD2; j_call: TRBJ2-3; v_call: TRBV19; cdr3_nt: TGTGCCACCTCGGCTAGCGGAATTCTCACAGATACGCAGTATTTT; cdr3_aa: CATSASGILTDTQYF
clone_size: -; cdr3_length: 12; d_call: -; j_call: TRBJ1-1; v_call: TRBV7-8; cdr3_nt: TGTGCCAGCACCCAGGGAGGCAATGAAGCTTTCTTT; cdr3_aa: CASTQGGNEAFF
clone_size: -; cdr3_length: 15; d_call: -; j_call: TRBJ2-1; v_call: TRBV19; cdr3_nt: TGTGCCAGCGGAGACCCCAGCGGAAAAAACAATGAGCAGTTCTTC; cdr3_aa: CASGDPSGKNNEQFF
clone_size: -; cdr3_length: 13; d_call: TRBD1; j_call: TRBJ1-3; v_call: TRBV6-1; cdr3_nt: TGTGCCAGCAGCACAGGGGCTGGAAACACCATATATTTT; cdr3_aa: CASSTGAGNTIYF
clone_size: -; cdr3_length: 14; d_call: TRBD2; j_call: TRBJ2-7; v_call: TRBV7-2; cdr3_nt: TGTGCCAGCAGACCTAGCGGGTATTCCTACGAGCAGTACTTC; cdr3_aa: CASRPSGYSYEQYF
clone_size: once; cdr3_length: 16; d_call: TRBD2; j_call: TRBJ2-1; v_call: TRBV7-8; cdr3_nt: TGTGCCAGCAGCTTGTGGACTAGCGGGAGGGCTGGGGAGCAGTTCTTC; cdr3_aa: CASSLWTSGRAGEQFF
clone_size: -; cdr3_length: 16; d_call: TRBD1; j_call: TRBJ2-1; v_call: TRBV13; cdr3_nt: TGTGCCAGCAGCTTACAGAGGAGGACAGGGGAAAAGGAGCAGTTCTTC; cdr3_aa: CASSLQRRTGEKEQFF
clone_size: -; cdr3_length: 20; d_call: TRBD2; j_call: TRBJ2-1; v_call: TRBV14; cdr3_nt: TGTGCCAGCAGCCAAGGTTCCGGGACTAGCGGGAGATTTCGGGCTAATGAGCAGTTCTTC; cdr3_aa: CASSQGSGTSGRFRANEQFF
clone_size: once; cdr3_length: 15; d_call: TRBD1; j_call: TRBJ1-4; v_call: TRBV28; cdr3_nt: TGTGCCAGCAGCCTCACAGGGGGAACTAATGAAAAACTGTTTTTT; cdr3_aa: CASSLTGGTNEKLFF
clone_size: -; cdr3_length: 15; d_call: -; j_call: TRBJ2-7; v_call: TRBV27; cdr3_nt: TGTGCCAGCAGTCCCTTTAGCGGAACCTCCTACGAGCAGTACTTC; cdr3_aa: CASSPFSGTSYEQYF
clone_size: -; cdr3_length: 16; d_call: TRBD2; j_call: TRBJ2-3; v_call: TRBV5-4; cdr3_nt: TGTGCCAGCAGCCACCATACTAGCGGGGGCACAGATACGCAGTATTTT; cdr3_aa: CASSHHTSGGTDTQYF
clone_size: -; cdr3_length: 15; d_call: TRBD1; j_call: TRBJ2-7; v_call: TRBV4-1; cdr3_nt: TGCGCCAGCAGCCAAGAGACGGGACAGGCCCCGAGGCAGTACTTC; cdr3_aa: CASSQETGQAPRQYF
clone_size: -; cdr3_length: 17; d_call: -; j_call: TRBJ1-5; v_call: TRBV7-9; cdr3_nt: TGTGCCAGCAGCTTATGGGTCAATCTCGGGATGGATCAGCCCCAGCATTTT; cdr3_aa: CASSLWVNLGMDQPQHF
clone_size: -; cdr3_length: 15; d_call: TRBD2; j_call: TRBJ2-7; v_call: TRBV7-2; cdr3_nt: TGTGCCAGCAGCTTAGTGTCTAGCGGGAGTTACGAGCAGTACTTC; cdr3_aa: CASSLVSSGSYEQYF
clone_size: -; cdr3_length: 14; d_call: -; j_call: TRBJ1-2; v_call: TRBV6-4; cdr3_nt: TGTGCCAGCCGACCTGGGGGCGATAACTATGGCTACACCTTC; cdr3_aa: CASRPGGDNYGYTF
clone_size: -; cdr3_length: 13; d_call: -; j_call: TRBJ2-2; v_call: TRBV7-9; cdr3_nt: TGTGCCAGCAGCTCGAGCGGCGCCGGGGAGCTGTTTTTT; cdr3_aa: CASSSSGAGELFF
clone_size: -; cdr3_length: 15; d_call: -; j_call: TRBJ2-7; v_call: TRBV15; cdr3_nt: TGTGCCACCAGCAGAGAGACCGGGGGACCCTACGAGCAGTACTTC; cdr3_aa: CATSRETGGPYEQYF
clone_size: -; cdr3_length: 12; d_call: TRBD1; j_call: TRBJ1-2; v_call: TRBV29-1; cdr3_nt: TGCAGCGTTGGACGGACAGGGGATGGCTACACCTTC; cdr3_aa: CSVGRTGDGYTF
clone_size: -; cdr3_length: 12; d_call: -; j_call: TRBJ2-1; v_call: TRBV2; cdr3_nt: TGTGCCAGCAGCGGACACATCAATGAGCAGTTCTTC; cdr3_aa: CASSGHINEQFF
clone_size: -; cdr3_length: 12; d_call: -; j_call: TRBJ1-1; v_call: TRBV18; cdr3_nt: TGTGCCAGCGCCGCAGGGAACACTGAAGCTTTCTTT; cdr3_aa: CASAAGNTEAFF
clone_size: -; cdr3_length: 15; d_call: -; j_call: TRBJ1-1; v_call: TRBV27; cdr3_nt: TGTGCCAGCAGTTCATACAGGGCCCGCAACACTGAAGCTTTCTTT; cdr3_aa: CASSSYRARNTEAFF
clone_size: -; cdr3_length: 15; d_call: TRBD2; j_call: TRBJ2-3; v_call: TRBV10-3; cdr3_nt: TGTGCCACCCAGGGACTAGCAGCCTCGGGAGATACGCAGTATTTT; cdr3_aa: CATQGLAASGDTQYF
clone_size: -; cdr3_length: 12; d_call: TRBD1; j_call: TRBJ1-2; v_call: TRBV29-1; cdr3_nt: TGCAGCGTTGCGGACAGGGGCTATGGCTACACCTTC; cdr3_aa: CSVADRGYGYTF
clone_size: -; cdr3_length: 15; d_call: -; j_call: TRBJ1-1; v_call: TRBV10-3; cdr3_nt: TGTGCCATCACCGATCCCAGGGTGGGGGCCACTGAAGCTTTCTTT; cdr3_aa: CAITDPRVGATEAFF
clone_size: -; cdr3_length: 15; d_call: TRBD1; j_call: TRBJ1-2; v_call: TRBV19; cdr3_nt: TGTGCCAGTAGTACTGACAGGGGAGTGAACTATGGCTACACCTTC; cdr3_aa: CASSTDRGVNYGYTF
clone_size: -; cdr3_length: 16; d_call: TRBD2; j_call: TRBJ2-3; v_call: TRBV6-5; cdr3_nt: TGTGCCAGCAGTTACTCGCTAGCGGGAGTCCAAGATACGCAGTATTTT; cdr3_aa: CASSYSLAGVQDTQYF
clone_size: -; cdr3_length: 12; d_call: TRBD1; j_call: TRBJ2-7; v_call: TRBV6-5; cdr3_nt: TGTGCCAGCGGGACAGGGGATTACGAGCAGTACTTC; cdr3_aa: CASGTGDYEQYF
clone_size: -; cdr3_length: 15; d_call: TRBD1; j_call: TRBJ1-3; v_call: TRBV7-6; cdr3_nt: TGTGCCAGCAGCTTCGGACAGGGGACTGGAAACACCATATATTTT; cdr3_aa: CASSFGQGTGNTIYF